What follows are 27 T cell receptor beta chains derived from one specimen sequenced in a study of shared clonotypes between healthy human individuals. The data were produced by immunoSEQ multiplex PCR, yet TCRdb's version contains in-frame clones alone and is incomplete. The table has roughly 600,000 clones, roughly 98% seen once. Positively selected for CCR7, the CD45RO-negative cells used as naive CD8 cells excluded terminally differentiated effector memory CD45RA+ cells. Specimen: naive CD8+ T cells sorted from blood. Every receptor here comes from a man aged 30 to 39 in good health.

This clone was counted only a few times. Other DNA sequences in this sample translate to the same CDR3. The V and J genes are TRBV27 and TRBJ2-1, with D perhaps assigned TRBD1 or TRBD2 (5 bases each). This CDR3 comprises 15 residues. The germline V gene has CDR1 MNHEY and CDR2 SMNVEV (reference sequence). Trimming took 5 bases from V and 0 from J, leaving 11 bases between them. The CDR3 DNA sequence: TGTGCCAGCAGTCCCAGTGGGGGCTCCTACAATGAGCAGTTCTTC. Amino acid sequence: CASSPSGGSYNEQFF.

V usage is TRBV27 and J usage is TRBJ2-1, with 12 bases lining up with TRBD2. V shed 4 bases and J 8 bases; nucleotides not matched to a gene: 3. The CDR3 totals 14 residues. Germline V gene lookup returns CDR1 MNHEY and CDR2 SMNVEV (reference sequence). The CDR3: CASSSSGRADEQFF. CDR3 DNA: TGTGCCAGCAGTTCTAGCGGGAGGGCCGATGAGCAGTTCTTC.

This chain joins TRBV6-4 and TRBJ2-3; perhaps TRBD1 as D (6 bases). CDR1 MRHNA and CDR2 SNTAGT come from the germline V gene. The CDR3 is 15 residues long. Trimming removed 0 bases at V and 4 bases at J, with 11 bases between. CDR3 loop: CASSDSAGASDTQYF. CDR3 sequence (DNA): TGTGCCAGCAGTGACTCAGCAGGGGCCTCAGATACGCAGTATTTT.

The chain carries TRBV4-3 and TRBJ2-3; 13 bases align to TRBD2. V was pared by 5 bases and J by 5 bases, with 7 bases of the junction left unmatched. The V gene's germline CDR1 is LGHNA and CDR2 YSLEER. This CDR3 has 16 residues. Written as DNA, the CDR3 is TGCGCCAGCAGCGACGCGACTAGCGGGAGGCGAGATACGCAGTATTTT. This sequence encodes CASSDATSGRRDTQYF.

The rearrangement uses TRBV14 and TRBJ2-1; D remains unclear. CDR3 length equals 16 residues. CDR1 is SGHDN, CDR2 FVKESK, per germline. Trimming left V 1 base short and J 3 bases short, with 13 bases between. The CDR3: CASSQVQTFHYNEQFF. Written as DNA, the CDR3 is TGTGCCAGCAGCCAAGTACAGACTTTTCACTACAATGAGCAGTTCTTC.

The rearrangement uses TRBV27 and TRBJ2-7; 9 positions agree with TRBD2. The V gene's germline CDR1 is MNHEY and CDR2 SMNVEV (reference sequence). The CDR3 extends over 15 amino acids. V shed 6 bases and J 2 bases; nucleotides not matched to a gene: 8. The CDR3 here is CASRGSGSFTYEQYF. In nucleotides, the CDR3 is TGTGCCAGCAGGGGTAGCGGGAGCTTCACCTACGAGCAGTACTTC.

The CDR3 DNA sequence: TGTGCCAGTAGGACCTCGGGACCGGAGATAGATAATCAGCCCCAGCATTTT. This sequence encodes CASRTSGPEIDNQPQHF. The chain couples TRBV19 to TRBJ1-5, with a possible D match to TRBD1 (5 bases). Germline V gives CDR1 LNHDA, CDR2 SQIVND (reference sequence). The ends were cut back, 6 bases at V and 4 bases at J, with 22 bases in the middle. CDR3 length: 17 residues. Drawing the rest from reference TRBV19 and TRBJ1-5, the complete variable domain is DGGITQSPKYLFRKEGQNVTLSCEQNLNHDAMYWYRQDPGQGLRLIYYSQIVNDFQKGDIAEGYSVSREKKESFPLTVTSAQKNPTAFYLCASRTSGPEIDNQPQHFGDGTRLSIL.

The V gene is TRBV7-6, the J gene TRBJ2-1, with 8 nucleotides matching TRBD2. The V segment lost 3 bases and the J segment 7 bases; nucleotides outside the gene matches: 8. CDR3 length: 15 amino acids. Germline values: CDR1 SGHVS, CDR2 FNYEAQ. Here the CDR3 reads CASSFAGRAQNEQFF. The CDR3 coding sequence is TGTGCCAGCAGCTTTGCCGGGAGGGCCCAGAATGAGCAGTTCTTC.

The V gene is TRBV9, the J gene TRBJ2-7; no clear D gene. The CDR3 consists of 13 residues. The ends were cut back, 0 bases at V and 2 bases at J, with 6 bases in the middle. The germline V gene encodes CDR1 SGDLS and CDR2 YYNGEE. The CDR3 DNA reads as TGTGCCAGCAGCGTAGACAGTCCCTACGAGCAGTACTTC. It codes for CASSVDSPYEQYF.

Here the CDR3 reads CASSATGGADTGELFF. CDR3 bases: TGTGCCAGCAGCGCCACAGGGGGCGCGGACACCGGGGAGCTGTTTTTT. The chain employs TRBV9 and TRBJ2-2; 9 bases map to TRBD1. CDR3 size: 16 residues. V shed 3 bases, J shed 3 bases, and the junction held 6 bases outside the gene matches. Germline loops: CDR1 SGDLS, CDR2 YYNGEE.

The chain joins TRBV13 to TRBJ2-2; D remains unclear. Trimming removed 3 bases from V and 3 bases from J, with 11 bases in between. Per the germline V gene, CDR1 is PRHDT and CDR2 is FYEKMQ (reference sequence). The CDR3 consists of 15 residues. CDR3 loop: CASSFSAEDTGELFF. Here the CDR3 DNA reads TGTGCCAGCAGCTTTTCGGCCGAAGACACCGGGGAGCTGTTTTTT.

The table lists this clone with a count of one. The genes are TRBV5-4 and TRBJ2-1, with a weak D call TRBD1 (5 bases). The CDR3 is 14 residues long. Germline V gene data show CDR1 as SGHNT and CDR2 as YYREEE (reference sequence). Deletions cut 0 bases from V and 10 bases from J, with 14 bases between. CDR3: CASSLGGVANEQFF. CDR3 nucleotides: TGTGCCAGCAGCTTGGGGGGCGTAGCAAACGAGCAGTTCTTC. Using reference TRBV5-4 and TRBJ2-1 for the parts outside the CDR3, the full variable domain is ETGVTQSPTHLIKTRGQQVTLRCSSQSGHNTVSWYQQALGQGPQFIFQYYREEENGRGNFPPRFSGLQFPNYSSELNVNALELDDSALYLCASSLGGVANEQFFGPGTRLTVL.

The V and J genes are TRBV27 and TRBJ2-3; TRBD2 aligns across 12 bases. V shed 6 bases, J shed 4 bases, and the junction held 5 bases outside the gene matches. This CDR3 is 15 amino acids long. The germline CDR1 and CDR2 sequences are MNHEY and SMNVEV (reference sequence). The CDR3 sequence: CASRRLAGVADTQYF. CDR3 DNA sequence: TGTGCCAGCAGAAGACTAGCGGGAGTAGCAGATACGCAGTATTTT.

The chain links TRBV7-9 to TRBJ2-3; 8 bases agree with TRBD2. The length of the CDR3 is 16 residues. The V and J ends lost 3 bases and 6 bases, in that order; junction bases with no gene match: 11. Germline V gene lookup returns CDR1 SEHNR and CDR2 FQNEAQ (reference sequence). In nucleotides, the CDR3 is TGTGCCAGCAGCTTTAGTTCTAGCGGGTTACTGGATACGCAGTATTTT. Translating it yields CASSFSSSGLLDTQYF.

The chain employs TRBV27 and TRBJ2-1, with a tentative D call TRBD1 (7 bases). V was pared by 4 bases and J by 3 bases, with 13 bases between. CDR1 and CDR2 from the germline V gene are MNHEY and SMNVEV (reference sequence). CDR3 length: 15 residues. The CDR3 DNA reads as TGTGCCAGCAGTTCTTGGCAGGGGGGCTACAATGAGCAGTTCTTC. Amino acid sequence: CASSSWQGGYNEQFF.

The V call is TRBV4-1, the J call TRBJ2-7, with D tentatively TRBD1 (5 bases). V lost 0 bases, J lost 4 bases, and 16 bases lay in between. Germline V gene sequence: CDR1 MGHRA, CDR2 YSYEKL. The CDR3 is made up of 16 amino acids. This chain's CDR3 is CASSQDLTANVYEQYF. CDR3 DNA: TGCGCCAGCAGCCAAGATTTGACAGCAAATGTGTACGAGCAGTACTTC.

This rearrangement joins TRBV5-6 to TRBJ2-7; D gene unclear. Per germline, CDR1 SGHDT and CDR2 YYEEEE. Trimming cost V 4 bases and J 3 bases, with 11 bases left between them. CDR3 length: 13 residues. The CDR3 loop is CASSASSFYEQYF. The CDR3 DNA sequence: TGTGCCAGCAGCGCGAGTTCCTTCTACGAGCAGTACTTC.

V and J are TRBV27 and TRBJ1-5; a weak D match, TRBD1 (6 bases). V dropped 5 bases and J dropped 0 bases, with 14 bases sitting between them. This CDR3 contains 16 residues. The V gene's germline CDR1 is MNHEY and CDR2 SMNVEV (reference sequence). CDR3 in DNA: TGTGCCAGCAGTATGATCGGACAGTATAGCAATCAGCCCCAGCATTTT. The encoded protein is CASSMIGQYSNQPQHF.

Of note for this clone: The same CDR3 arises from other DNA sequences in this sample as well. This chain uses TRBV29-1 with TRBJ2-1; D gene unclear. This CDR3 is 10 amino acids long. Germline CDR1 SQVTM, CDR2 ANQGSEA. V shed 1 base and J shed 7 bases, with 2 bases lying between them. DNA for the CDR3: TGCAGCGTTGAAGTGAATGAGCAGTTCTTC. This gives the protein CSVEVNEQFF.

The CDR3 spells CASSFDLTGELFF. CDR3 coding DNA: TGTGCCAGCAGCTTTGATCTCACCGGGGAGCTGTTTTTT. The chain recombines TRBV7-9 with TRBJ2-2; D remains ambiguous. The V gene's germline CDR1 is SEHNR and CDR2 FQNEAQ (reference sequence). This CDR3 is built from 13 residues. The V and J ends lost 3 bases and 4 bases respectively, with 6 bases between them. The complete variable domain, with remaining parts taken from reference TRBV7-9 and TRBJ2-2, reads DTGVSQNPRHKITKRGQNVTFRCDPISEHNRLYWYRQTLGQGPEFLTYFQNEAQLEKSRLLSDRFSAERPKGSFSTLEIQRTEQGDSAMYLCASSFDLTGELFFGEGSRLTVL.

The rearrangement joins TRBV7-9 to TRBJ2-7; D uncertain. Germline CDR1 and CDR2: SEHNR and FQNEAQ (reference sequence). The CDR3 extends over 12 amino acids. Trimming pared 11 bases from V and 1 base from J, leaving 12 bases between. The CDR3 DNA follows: TGTGCCGGCGAAGATCAGTCCTACGAGCAGTACTTC. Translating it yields CAGEDQSYEQYF.

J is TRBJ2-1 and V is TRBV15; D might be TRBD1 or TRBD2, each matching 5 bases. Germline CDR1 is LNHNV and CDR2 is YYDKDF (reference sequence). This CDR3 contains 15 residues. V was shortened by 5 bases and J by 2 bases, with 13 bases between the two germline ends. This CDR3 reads CATSSQQGPYNEQFF. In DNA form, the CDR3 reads TGTGCCACCAGCTCCCAGCAGGGACCCTACAATGAGCAGTTCTTC. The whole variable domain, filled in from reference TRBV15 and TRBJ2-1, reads DAMVIQNPRYQVTQFGKPVTLSCSQTLNHNVMYWYQQKSSQAPKLLFHYYDKDFNNEADTPDNFQSRRPNTSFCFLDIRSPGLGDTAMYLCATSSQQGPYNEQFFGPGTRLTVL.

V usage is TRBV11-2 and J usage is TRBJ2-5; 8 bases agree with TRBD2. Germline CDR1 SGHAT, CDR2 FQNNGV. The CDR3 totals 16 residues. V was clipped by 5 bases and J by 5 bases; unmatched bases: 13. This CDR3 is CASSPPVGRVWETQYF. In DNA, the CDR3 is TGTGCCAGCAGCCCGCCAGTCGGGAGGGTGTGGGAGACCCAGTACTTC.

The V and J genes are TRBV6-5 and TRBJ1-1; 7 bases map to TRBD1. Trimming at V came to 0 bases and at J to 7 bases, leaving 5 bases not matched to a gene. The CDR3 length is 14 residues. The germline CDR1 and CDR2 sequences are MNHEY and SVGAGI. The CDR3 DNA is TGTGCCAGCAGTTACTCGACAGGGATCCTTGAAGCTTTCTTT. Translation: CASSYSTGILEAFF.

The CDR3 sequence: CASSLLGANTEAFF. For the CDR3, the DNA is TGCGCCAGCAGCTTGCTAGGGGCGAACACTGAAGCTTTCTTT. The chain employs TRBV5-1 and TRBJ1-1, with D possibly matching TRBD1 (5 bases). The V end was cut by 1 base, the J end by 1 base, with 8 bases between. There are 14 residues in the CDR3. Germline loops: CDR1 SGHRS, CDR2 YFSETQ.

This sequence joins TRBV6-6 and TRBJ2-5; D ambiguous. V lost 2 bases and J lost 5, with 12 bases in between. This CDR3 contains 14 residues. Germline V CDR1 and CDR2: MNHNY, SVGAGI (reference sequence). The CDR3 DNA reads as TGTGCCAGCAGTTACCTGGCAGTATGGGAGACCCAGTACTTC. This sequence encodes CASSYLAVWETQYF.

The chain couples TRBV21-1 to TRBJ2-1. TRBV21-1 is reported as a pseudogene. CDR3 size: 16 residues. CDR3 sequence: CASSSWAVPVLHEQFF. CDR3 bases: TGTGCCAGCAGCTCATGGGCGGTACCGGTTCTGCATGAGCAGTTCTTC.